Sequencing of this T cell receptor beta chain was carried out in a study of blood T cell repertoires in COVID-19. This clone was seen a single time. The ends lost 3 bases at V and 2 bases at J; junction bases unmatched: 10. Germline V lookup: CDR1 DFQATT, CDR2 SNEGSKA (reference sequence). This CDR3 spans 15 amino acids. Only in-frame clones appear in the TCRdb table, and some are missing; sequencing was by immunoSEQ multiplex PCR. Of 250,000 to 350,000 clones in the sample, nearly 90% were seen once. The clonotype originates from a woman aged 18-35 years with acute COVID-19. Source material: PBMCs or T cells enriched from blood (not recorded which). The J gene is TRBJ2-7, the V gene TRBV20-1; 7 nucleotides line up with TRBD2. The CDR3: CSASGASGSTYEQYF. Here the CDR3 DNA reads TGCAGTGCTAGTGGGGCTAGCGGTAGCACCTACGAGCAGTACTTC.